This TCR beta chain was recovered during a study of blood T cells in healthy people across ages. Regarding the study as a whole: TCR beta diversity correlated strongly with naive T cell percentage. Researchers deemed the diversity estimates from one million T cells underestimates.

For this clonotype: What it recognizes is unknown.

A second PCR of about 6 to 12 cycles used a sample-barcoded 5' primer and a J-beta primer mix. Unique molecular identifiers of 12 random nucleotides labeled each cDNA. TCRdb passed the 5' RACE reads through MiXCR, listing each CDR3 protein once. In the table there are 1.5 million to 2 million distinct CDR3 sequences, about 31% of which are singletons. Input material: blood. The TCR was taken from a woman aged 25 to 39 in good health.

The CDR3 bases are TGTGCCAGCAGTTCCTCCGGGACTAGCGGGCCCCAAGAGACCCAGTACTTC. Its translation: CASSSSGTSGPQETQYF. The chain combines TRBV12-3 or TRBV12-4 with TRBJ2-5; 12 bases are shared with TRBD2. V shed 4 bases and J 1 base; nucleotides not matched to a gene: 7. The CDR3 extends over 17 amino acids.